Following are 12 T cell receptor beta chains from one sample sequenced in a study of T cell responses to AZD1222 COVID-19 vaccine. Some clones are missing from TCRdb's copy, which holds only in-frame ones; the method was immunoSEQ multiplex PCR. The repertoire holds 58,000 or so clones, with around 88% as singletons. The sample was peripheral blood, taken 28 days after the second AZD1222 dose. The receptors shown here come from an adult who received the AZD1222 COVID-19 vaccine.

V usage is TRBV30 and J usage is TRBJ1-1; D is perhaps TRBD1 (6 bases). CDR3 size: 12 residues. Between the trimmed V and J ends, which lost 5 bases and 4 bases, there was a span of 11 bases. Germline lookup yields CDR1 GTSNPN and CDR2 SVGIG (reference sequence). Written as DNA, the CDR3 is TGTGCCTGGGAAGGGGGAGGCACTGAAGCTTTCTTT. Translation: CAWEGGGTEAFF.

This chain connects TRBV27 to TRBJ2-2; 10 bases match TRBD2. J was trimmed by 0 bases and V by 2 bases; bases with no gene match: 9. This CDR3 has 19 residues. The germline gives CDR1 MNHEY, CDR2 SMNVEV (reference sequence). CDR3 residues: CASSLLPPGLAANTGELFF. The CDR3, as DNA: TGTGCCAGCAGTTTACTACCCCCCGGACTAGCGGCGAACACCGGGGAGCTGTTTTTT.

J is TRBJ2-7 and V is TRBV5-1; D is uncertain. Deletions cut 1 base from V and 5 bases from J, with 19 bases between. This CDR3 is 16 amino acids long. Germline loops: CDR1 SGHRS, CDR2 YFSETQ. CDR3 nucleotides: TGCGCCAGCAGCTTGCAAGGTTTAGGTATCCTGGACGAGCAGTACTTC. Translating gives CASSLQGLGILDEQYF.

This rearrangement joins TRBV4-1 to TRBJ2-3, with D possibly matching TRBD2 (6 bases). Trimming removed 4 bases at V and 4 bases at J, with 21 bases between. CDR3 length equals 17 residues. Germline V gives CDR1 MGHRA, CDR2 YSYEKL. The CDR3 spells CASSPQLGTSGADTQYF. The CDR3 nucleotides read TGCGCCAGCAGCCCGCAACTGGGGACCTCGGGAGCAGATACGCAGTATTTT.

This clone was seen more than once but under ten times. The genes are TRBV11-2 and TRBJ2-6, with D possibly matching TRBD2 (6 bases). The CDR3 extends over 16 amino acids. V lost 5 bases to trimming and J lost 0 bases, with 11 bases between them. Germline assignment: CDR1 SGHAT and CDR2 FQNNGV. CDR3 nucleotides: TGTGCCAGCAGCCCCCGCGGGGCCTCTGGGGCCAACGTCCTGACTTTC. Encoded protein: CASSPRGASGANVLTF. The full variable domain, its missing parts supplied by reference TRBV11-2 and TRBJ2-6, is EAGVAQSPRYKIIEKRQSVAFWCNPISGHATLYWYQQILGQGPKLLIQFQNNGVVDDSQLPKDRFSAERLKGVDSTLKIQPAKLEDSAVYLCASSPRGASGANVLTFGAGSRLTVL.

This chain connects TRBV7-8 to TRBJ2-5; D remains unclear. CDR1 is SGHVS, CDR2 FQNEAQ, per germline. The CDR3 length is 15 residues. Trimming cost V 0 bases and J 3 bases, with 11 bases left between them. In nucleotides, the CDR3 is TGTGCCAGCAGCTTAGCGGCCTTAAGGGAAGAGACCCAGTACTTC. It specifies CASSLAALREETQYF. Full variable domain (remainder filled in from reference TRBV7-8 and TRBJ2-5): GAGVSQSPRYKVAKRGQDVALRCDPISGHVSLFWYQQALGQGPEFLTYFQNEAQLDKSGLPSDRFFAERPEGSVSTLKIQRTQQEDSAVYLCASSLAALREETQYFGPGTRLLVL.

The rearrangement links TRBV6-5 to TRBJ2-7; 7 bases match TRBD1. Germline CDR1 MNHEY, CDR2 SVGAGI. The V and J ends lost 0 bases and 3 bases, in that order; junction bases with no gene match: 5. This CDR3 is built from 15 residues. This CDR3 reads CASSYSGQLYYEQYF. DNA of the CDR3: TGTGCCAGCAGTTACTCGGGACAGCTATACTACGAGCAGTACTTC.

This sequence joins TRBV27 and TRBJ2-1; no clear D gene. The CDR3 is 15 residues long. Germline assignment: CDR1 MNHEY and CDR2 SMNVEV (reference sequence). V was trimmed by 5 bases and J by 8 bases, leaving 19 bases between them. CDR3 DNA sequence: TGTGCCAGCAGTGCCTTATTGACTCCTGGATATGAGCAGTTCTTC. Translation gives CASSALLTPGYEQFF.

The rearrangement uses TRBV28 and TRBJ2-1; 13 bases line up with TRBD2. The CDR3 length is 15 residues. The germline V gene encodes CDR1 MDHEN and CDR2 SYDVKM. With V trimmed by 5 bases and J by 9 bases, 7 bases remained unmatched. CDR3 protein: CASSLLAGGPSEQFF. CDR3 in DNA: TGTGCCAGCAGTCTACTAGCGGGGGGGCCGAGTGAGCAGTTCTTC.

This clone was seen only once. The V and J genes are TRBV29-1 and TRBJ2-7, with 8 nucleotides matching TRBD1. This CDR3 has 13 residues. V trimming: 5 bases; J trimming: 3 bases; junction bases outside the gene matches: 6. The germline CDR1 and CDR2 sequences are SQVTM and ANQGSEA. CDR3 sequence reads: CSVNRGENYEQYF. The CDR3 DNA is TGCAGCGTTAACAGGGGGGAAAACTACGAGCAGTACTTC.

The chain links TRBV6-2 or TRBV6-3 to TRBJ1-2; TRBD1 matches at 9 bases. J gave up 8 bases and V 3 bases, and 10 bases lay outside the gene matches. Germline V gives CDR1 MNHEY, CDR2 SVGEGT. The CDR3 sequence is 15 residues long. The CDR3 loop is CASSYGGTGYDGYTF. The CDR3 region has the DNA TGTGCCAGCAGTTATGGCGGGACAGGGTATGACGGCTACACCTTC.

The chain carries TRBV7-2 and TRBJ2-2; the D is unclear. CDR3 size: 15 residues. CDR1 and CDR2 (germline): SGHTA, FQGNSA. The V gene lost 5 bases and the J gene lost 3 bases, with 13 bases spanning the gap. The CDR3 DNA sequence: TGTGCCAGCAGCATCCTATGGGCAGACACCGGGGAGCTGTTTTTT. It specifies CASSILWADTGELFF.